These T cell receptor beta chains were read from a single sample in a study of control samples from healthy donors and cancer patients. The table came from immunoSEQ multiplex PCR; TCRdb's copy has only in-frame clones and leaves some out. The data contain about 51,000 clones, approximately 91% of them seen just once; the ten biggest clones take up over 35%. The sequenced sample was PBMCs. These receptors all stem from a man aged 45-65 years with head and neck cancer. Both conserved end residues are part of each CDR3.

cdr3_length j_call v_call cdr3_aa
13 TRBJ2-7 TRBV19 CASSMDQGYQQYF
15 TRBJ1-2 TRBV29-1 CSVEVQDRGYYGYTF
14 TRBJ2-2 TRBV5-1 CASSLEANTGELFF
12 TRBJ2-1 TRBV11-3 CASSLDVNEQFF
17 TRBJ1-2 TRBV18 CASSPPGQGTPNYGYTF
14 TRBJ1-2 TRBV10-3 CAIRAPGGETGYTF
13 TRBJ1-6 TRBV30 CAWMGQGNSPLHF
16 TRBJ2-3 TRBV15 CATSREPAGVADTQYF
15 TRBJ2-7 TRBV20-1 CSASHSGTGGYEQYF
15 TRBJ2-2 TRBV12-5 CASGSGQGNTGELFF
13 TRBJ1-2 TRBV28 CASSLRTNYGYTF
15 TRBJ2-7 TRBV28 CASSLKDWTVAEQYF
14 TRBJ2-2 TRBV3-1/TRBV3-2 CASSQSGNGGELFF
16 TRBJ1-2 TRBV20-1 CSASGSPGTQNYGYTF
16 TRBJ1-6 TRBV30 CAWSLTGRRMNSPLHF
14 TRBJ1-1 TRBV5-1 CASSLAGVSAEAFF
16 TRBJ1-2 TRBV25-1 CASSEPGTGDRYGYTF
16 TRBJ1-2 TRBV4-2 CASSQDQPGGDYGYTF
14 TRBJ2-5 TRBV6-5 CASSYGARLETQYF
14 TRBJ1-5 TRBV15 CATSRVGGDQPQHF
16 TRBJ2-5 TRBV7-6 CASSSRRDRGRETQYF
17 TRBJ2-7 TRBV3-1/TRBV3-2 CASSQEKFGGATYEQYF
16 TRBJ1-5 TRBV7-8 CASSSGAAFSNQPQHF
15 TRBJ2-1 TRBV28 CASRRDGSSYNEQFF
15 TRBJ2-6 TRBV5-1 CASSLRGPGANVLTF
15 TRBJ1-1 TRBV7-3 CASSLSGAQGTEAFF
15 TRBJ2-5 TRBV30 CAWSPRGVHQETQYF
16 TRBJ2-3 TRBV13 CASSIRTSGYTDTQYF
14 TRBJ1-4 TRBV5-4 CASSRQGANEKLFF
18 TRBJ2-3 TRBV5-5 CASSTRLAGATGGDTQYF
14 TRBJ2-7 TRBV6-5 CASRRTVSSYEQYF
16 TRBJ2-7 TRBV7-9 CASSLAKGGQGGEQYF
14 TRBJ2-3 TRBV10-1 CASSEEGFTDTQYF
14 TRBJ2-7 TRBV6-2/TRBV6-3 CASSYYRGGDEQYF
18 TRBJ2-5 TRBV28 CASSTNRGSRVFGETQYF
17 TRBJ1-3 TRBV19 CASSIRTGIGGGNTIYF
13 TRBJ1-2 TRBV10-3 CAHRGVLPYGYTF
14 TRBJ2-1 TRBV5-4 CASSLVPTSGEQFF
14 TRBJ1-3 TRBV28 CASRVTGSGNTIYF
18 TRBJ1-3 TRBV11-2 CASSNPRGQGDTGNTIYF
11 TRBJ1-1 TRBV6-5 CASRGGLEAFF
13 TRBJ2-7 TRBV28 CASKRTGTYEQYF
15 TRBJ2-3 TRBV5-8 CASSVGTSGPDTQYF
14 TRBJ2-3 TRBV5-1 CATKTGTGGDTQYF
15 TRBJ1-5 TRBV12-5 CASPRFGRADQPQHF
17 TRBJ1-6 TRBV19 CASSITPAGSYNSPLHF
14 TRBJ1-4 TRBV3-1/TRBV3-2 CASSQTGGGEKLFF
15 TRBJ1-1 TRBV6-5 CASRSSWLGYTEAFF
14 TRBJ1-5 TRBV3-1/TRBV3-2 CASSQGAFNQPQHF
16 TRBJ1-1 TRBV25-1 CASSGPFGQMNTEAFF
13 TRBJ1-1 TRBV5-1 CASSLGRNTEAFF
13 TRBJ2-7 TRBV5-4 CASSFSRSYEQYF
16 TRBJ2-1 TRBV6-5 CASSFDRGRGYNEQFF
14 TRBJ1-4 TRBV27 CASSTKTGSEKLFF